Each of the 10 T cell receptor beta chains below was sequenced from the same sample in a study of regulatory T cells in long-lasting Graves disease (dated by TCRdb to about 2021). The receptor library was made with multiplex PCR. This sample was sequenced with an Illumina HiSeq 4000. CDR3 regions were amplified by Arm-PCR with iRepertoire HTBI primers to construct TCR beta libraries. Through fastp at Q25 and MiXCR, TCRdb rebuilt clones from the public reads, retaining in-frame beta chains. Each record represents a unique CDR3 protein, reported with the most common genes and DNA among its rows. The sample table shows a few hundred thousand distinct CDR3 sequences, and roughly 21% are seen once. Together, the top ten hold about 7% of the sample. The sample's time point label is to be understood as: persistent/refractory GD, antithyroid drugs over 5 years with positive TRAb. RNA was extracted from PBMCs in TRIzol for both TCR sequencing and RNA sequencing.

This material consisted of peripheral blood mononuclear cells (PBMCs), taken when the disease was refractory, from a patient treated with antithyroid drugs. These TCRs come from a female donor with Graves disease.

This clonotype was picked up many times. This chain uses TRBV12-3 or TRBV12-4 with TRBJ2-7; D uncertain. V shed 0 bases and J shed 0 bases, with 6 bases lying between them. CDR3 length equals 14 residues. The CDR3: CASSLAVVSYEQYF. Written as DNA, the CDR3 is TGTGCCAGCAGTTTAGCGGTTGTCTCCTACGAGCAGTACTTC.

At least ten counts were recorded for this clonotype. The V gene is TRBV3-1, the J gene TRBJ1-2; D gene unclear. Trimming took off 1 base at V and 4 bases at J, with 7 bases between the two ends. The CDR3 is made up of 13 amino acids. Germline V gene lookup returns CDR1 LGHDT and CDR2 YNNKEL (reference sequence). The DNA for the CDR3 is TGTGCCAGCAGCCAAGCAGATTCCTATGGCTACACCTTC. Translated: CASSQADSYGYTF.

The CDR3: CASSEKGAHEQYF. The DNA for the CDR3 is TGTGCCAGTAGTGAAAAGGGGGCCCACGAGCAGTACTTC. This chain joins TRBV19 and TRBJ2-7, with 7 bases identical to TRBD1. The germline V gene encodes CDR1 LNHDA and CDR2 SQIVND (reference sequence). V trimming: 5 bases; J trimming: 5 bases; junction bases outside the gene matches: 6. This CDR3 spans 13 amino acids. The entire variable domain, with the rest obtained from reference TRBV19 and TRBJ2-7, is as follows: DGGITQSPKYLFRKEGQNVTLSCEQNLNHDAMYWYRQDPGQGLRLIYYSQIVNDFQKGDIAEGYSVSREKKESFPLTVTSAQKNPTAFYLCASSEKGAHEQYFGPGTRLTVT.

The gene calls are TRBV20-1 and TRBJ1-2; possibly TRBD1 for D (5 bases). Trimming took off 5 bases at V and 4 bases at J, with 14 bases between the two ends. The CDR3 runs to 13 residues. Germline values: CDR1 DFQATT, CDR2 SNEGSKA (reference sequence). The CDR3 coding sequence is TGCAGTGCTGGGGCCGATGAGGTCTATGGCTACACCTTC. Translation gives CSAGADEVYGYTF.

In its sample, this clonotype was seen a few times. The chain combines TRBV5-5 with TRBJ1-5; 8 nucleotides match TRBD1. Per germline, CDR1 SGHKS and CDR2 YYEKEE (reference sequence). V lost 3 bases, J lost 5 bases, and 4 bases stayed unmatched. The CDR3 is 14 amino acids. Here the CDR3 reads CASSWTGFDQPQHF. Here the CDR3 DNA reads TGTGCCAGCAGCTGGACAGGGTTCGATCAGCCCCAGCATTTT.

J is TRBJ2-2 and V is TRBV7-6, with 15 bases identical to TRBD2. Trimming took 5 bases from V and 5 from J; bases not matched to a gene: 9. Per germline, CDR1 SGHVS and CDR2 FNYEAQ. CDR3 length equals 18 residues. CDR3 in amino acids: CASSTWTSGREQTGELFF. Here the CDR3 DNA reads TGTGCCAGCAGCACCTGGACTAGCGGGAGGGAACAGACCGGGGAGCTGTTTTTT.

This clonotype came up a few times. CDR3 nucleotide sequence: TGTGCCAGCAGCCGACGTAAGGTCGATTCCAATCAGCCCCAGCATTTT. Translation gives CASSRRKVDSNQPQHF. The chain links TRBV3-1 to TRBJ1-5; D remains ambiguous. In germline, CDR1 is LGHDT, CDR2 YNNKEL (reference sequence). V gave up 4 bases and J gave up 3 bases, with 16 bases separating them. The CDR3 runs to 16 residues.

The CDR3 coding sequence is TGTGCCAGCAGTCTTGATCGGGGGGCTCAGCCCCAGCATTTT. Protein sequence: CASSLDRGAQPQHF. The gene calls are TRBV12-3 or TRBV12-4 and TRBJ1-5; possible D gene TRBD1, 6 bases. Trimming removed 5 bases from V and 6 bases from J, with 14 bases in between. The CDR3 is 14 residues long.

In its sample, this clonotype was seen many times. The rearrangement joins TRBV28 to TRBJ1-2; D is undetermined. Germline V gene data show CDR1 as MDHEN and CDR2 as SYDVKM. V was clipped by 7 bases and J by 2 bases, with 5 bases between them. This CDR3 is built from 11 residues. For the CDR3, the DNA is TGTGCCAGCATGCAGAACTATGGCTACACCTTC. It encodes CASMQNYGYTF.

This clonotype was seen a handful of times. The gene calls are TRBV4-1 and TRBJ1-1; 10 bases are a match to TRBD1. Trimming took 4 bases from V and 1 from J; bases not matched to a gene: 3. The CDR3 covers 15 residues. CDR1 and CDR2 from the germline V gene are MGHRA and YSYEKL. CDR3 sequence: CASSRGTGENTEAFF. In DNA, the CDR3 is TGCGCCAGCAGCCGGGGGACAGGGGAGAACACTGAAGCTTTCTTT.